Included here is one T cell receptor (beta chain) sequence, with context. This entry belongs to a study of blood T cell repertoires in COVID-19. About the research overall: Acute and convalescent COVID-19 samples came from the United States, Italy and Spain. Sources were T cells, B-cell-depleted T cells, or PBMCs; the material itself was cDNA or gDNA.

Germline CDR1 and CDR2: SGHKS and YYEKEE (reference sequence). V dropped 3 bases and J dropped 3; count of bases not matched to a gene: 12. The CDR3 is made up of 16 amino acids. Original processing methods: Nucleated cell number was recorded as an estimate derived from reference gene primer amplification. Using immunoSEQ multiplex PCR, the repertoire was profiled, and TCRdb retains in-frame clones only, with some absent. D and trimming were read from the DNA, whereas the V and J calls and clone size are those reported in that table. The data hold about 99,000 clones, with 70% to 90% observed a single time.

V is TRBV5-5 and J is TRBJ2-7, with 7 bases lining up with TRBD2. The sequence came from a human donor in a cohort sampled during active COVID-19. What was sequenced was peripheral blood. The CDR3 DNA sequence: TGTGCCAGCAGCTGGGGAGGGGTTGGCGGGTACTACGAGCAGTACTTC. This translates into CASSWGGVGGYYEQYF. The full variable domain, rest sourced from reference TRBV5-5 and TRBJ2-7, is DAGVTQSPTHLIKTRGQQVTLRCSPISGHKSVSWYQQVLGQGPQFIFQYYEKEERGRGNFPDRFSARQFPNYSSELNVNALLLGDSALYLCASSWGGVGGYYEQYFGPGTRLTVT.